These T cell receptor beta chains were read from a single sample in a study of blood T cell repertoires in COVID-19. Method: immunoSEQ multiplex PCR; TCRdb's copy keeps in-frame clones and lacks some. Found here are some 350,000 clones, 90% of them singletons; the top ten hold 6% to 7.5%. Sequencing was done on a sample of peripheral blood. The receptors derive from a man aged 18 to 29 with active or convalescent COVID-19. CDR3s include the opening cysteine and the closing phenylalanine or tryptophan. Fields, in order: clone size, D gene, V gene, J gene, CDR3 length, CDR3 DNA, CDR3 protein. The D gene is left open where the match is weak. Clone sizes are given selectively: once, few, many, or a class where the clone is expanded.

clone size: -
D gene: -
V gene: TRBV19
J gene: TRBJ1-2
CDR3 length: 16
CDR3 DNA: TGTGCCAGTAGTTTAAGTCCGGGACACCTTAACTATGGCTACACCTTC
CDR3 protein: CASSLSPGHLNYGYTF

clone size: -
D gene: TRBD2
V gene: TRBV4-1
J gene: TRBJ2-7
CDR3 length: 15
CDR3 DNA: TGCGCCAGCAGCTCAAGGACTAGCGGTATCTACGAGCAGTACTTC
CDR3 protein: CASSSRTSGIYEQYF

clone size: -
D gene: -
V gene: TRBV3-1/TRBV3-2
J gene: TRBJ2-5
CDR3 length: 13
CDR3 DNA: TGTGCCAGGAACAACAGGGACCAAGAGACCCAGTACTTC
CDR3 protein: CARNNRDQETQYF

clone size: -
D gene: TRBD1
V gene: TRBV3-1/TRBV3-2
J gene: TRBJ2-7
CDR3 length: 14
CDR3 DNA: TGTGCCAGCACGCCGGGACAGGGTGCCTACGAGCAGTACTTC
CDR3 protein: CASTPGQGAYEQYF

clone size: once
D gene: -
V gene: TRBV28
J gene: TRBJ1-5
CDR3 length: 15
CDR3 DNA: TGTGCCAGCAGTCCCTTCGACAGAAGCAATCAGCCCCAGCATTTT
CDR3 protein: CASSPFDRSNQPQHF

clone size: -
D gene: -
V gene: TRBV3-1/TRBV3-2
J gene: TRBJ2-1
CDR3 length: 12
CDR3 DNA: TGTGCCAGCAGCCAAGGGGCTCGGGAGCAGTTCTTC
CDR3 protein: CASSQGAREQFF

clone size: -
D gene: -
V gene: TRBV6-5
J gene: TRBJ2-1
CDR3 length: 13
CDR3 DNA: TGTGCCAGCAGTTACTCTTCGTTTAATGAGCAGTTCTTC
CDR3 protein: CASSYSSFNEQFF

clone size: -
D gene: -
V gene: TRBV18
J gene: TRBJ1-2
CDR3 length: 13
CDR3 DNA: TGTGCCAGCTCACCAGGGGGCGTTGGTGGCTACACCTTC
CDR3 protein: CASSPGGVGGYTF

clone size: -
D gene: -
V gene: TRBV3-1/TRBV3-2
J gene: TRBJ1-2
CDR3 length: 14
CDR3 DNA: TGTGCCAGCAGCCAAGCTGGCAGGGGCCTTGGCTACACCTTC
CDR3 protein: CASSQAGRGLGYTF

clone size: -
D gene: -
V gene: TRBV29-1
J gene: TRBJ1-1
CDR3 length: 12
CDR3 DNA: TGCAGCGTTGCCCCAAGAGTCACTGAAGCTTTCTTT
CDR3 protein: CSVAPRVTEAFF

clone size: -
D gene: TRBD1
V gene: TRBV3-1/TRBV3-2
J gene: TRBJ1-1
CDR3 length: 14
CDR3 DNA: TGTGCCAGCACTTCCCTTCAGGGGGTAGCTGAAGCTTTCTTT
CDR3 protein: CASTSLQGVAEAFF

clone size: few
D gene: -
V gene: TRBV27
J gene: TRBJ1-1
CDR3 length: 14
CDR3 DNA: TGTGCCAGCAGTTTCCGCGTGGGGAGGACTGAAGCTTTCTTT
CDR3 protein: CASSFRVGRTEAFF

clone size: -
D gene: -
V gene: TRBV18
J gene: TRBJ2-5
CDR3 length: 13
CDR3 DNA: TGTGCCAGCTCACTATCCCGAGTGGAGACCCAGTACTTC
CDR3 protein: CASSLSRVETQYF

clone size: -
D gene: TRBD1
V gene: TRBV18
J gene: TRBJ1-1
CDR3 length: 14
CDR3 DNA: TGTGCCAGCTCACCTAGACAGGGGAACACTGAAGCTTTCTTT
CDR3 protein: CASSPRQGNTEAFF

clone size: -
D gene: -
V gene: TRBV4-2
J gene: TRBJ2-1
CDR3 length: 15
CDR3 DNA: TGTGCCAGCAGCCAAGTTCTGGACTTCTACAATGAGCAGTTCTTC
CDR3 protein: CASSQVLDFYNEQFF

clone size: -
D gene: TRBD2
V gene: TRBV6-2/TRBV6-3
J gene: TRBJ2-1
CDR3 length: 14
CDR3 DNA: TGTGCCAGCAGCCCGGGGATTAGCGGGAATGAGCAGTTCTTC
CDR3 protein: CASSPGISGNEQFF

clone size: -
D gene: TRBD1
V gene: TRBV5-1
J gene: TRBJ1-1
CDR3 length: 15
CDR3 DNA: TGCGCCAGCAGCGGGACGACAGGGGTGAACACTGAAGCTTTCTTT
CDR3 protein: CASSGTTGVNTEAFF

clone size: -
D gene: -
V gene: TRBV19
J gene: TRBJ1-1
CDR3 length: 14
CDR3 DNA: TGTGCCAGTAGGGTGACAGGATCGAACACTGAAGCTTTCTTT
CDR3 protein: CASRVTGSNTEAFF

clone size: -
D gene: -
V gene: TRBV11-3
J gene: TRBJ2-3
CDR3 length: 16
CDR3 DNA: TGTGCCAGCAGCTCCCCCGGGGATGGAAGCACAGATACGCAGTATTTT
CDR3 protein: CASSSPGDGSTDTQYF

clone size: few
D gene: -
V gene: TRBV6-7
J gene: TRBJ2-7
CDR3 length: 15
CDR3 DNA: TGTGCCAGCAGAGCTGGGGCCCGGAGAAACTACGAGCAGTACTTC
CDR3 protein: CASRAGARRNYEQYF

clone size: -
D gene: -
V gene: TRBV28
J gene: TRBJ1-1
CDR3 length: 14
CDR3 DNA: TGTGCCAGCAACCCGGGTGGGAGGAACACTGAAGCTTTCTTT
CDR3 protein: CASNPGGRNTEAFF

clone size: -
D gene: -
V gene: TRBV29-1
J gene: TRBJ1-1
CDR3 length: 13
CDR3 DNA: TGCAGCGTGGGGGGAGGCGGCTACACTGAAGCTTTCTTT
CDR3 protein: CSVGGGGYTEAFF

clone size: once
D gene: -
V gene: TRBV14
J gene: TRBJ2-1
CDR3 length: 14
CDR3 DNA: TGTGCCAGCAGCCAAGAGGCAGTATACAGTGAGCAGTTCTTC
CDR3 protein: CASSQEAVYSEQFF

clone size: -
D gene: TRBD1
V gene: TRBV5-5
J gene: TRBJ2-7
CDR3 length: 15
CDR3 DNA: TGTGCCAGCAGCTGGGGACAGCCTGTAGCCTACGAGCAGTACTTC
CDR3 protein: CASSWGQPVAYEQYF

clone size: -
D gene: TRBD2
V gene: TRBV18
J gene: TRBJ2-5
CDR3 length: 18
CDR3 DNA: TGTGCCAGCTCACGGTCGGCTCTAGCGGGAAGGGGTTCGGAGACCCAGTACTTC
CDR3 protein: CASSRSALAGRGSETQYF

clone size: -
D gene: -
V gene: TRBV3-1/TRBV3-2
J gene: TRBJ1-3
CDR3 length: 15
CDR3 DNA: TGTGCCAGCAGCTATACCTCGGGAATCGGAAACACCATATATTTT
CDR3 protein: CASSYTSGIGNTIYF

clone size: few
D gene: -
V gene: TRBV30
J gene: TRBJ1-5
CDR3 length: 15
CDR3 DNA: TGTGCCTGGAAGCGTTGGAGGGTCGGCAATCAGCCCCAGCATTTT
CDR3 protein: CAWKRWRVGNQPQHF

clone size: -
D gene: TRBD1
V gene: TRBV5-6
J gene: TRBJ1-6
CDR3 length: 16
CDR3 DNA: TGTGCCAGCAGCTTGGGATCCGGACAGGGAAATTCACCCCTCCACTTT
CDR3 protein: CASSLGSGQGNSPLHF

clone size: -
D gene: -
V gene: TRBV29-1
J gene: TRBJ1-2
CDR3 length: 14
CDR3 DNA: TGCAGCGTTATCTTTCGCGGGAGTAACTATGGCTACACCTTC
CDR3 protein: CSVIFRGSNYGYTF

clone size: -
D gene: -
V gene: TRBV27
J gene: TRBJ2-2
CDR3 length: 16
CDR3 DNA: TGTGCCAGCAGTTTCCCCGCGGGCGGTAGTACCGGGGAGCTGTTTTTT
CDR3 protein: CASSFPAGGSTGELFF

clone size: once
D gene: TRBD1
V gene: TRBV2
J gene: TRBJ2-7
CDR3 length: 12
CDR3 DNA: TGTGCCAGCAACGACGGACAGGGAGAGCAGTACTTC
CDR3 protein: CASNDGQGEQYF

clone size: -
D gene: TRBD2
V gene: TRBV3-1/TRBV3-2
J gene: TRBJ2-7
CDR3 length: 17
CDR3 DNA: TGTGCCAGCAGCCCCTCTCCACATAGCGGGAGGGCGTACGAGCAGTACTTC
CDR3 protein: CASSPSPHSGRAYEQYF

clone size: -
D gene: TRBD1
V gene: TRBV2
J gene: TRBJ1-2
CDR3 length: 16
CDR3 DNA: TGTGCCAGCAGTGGGACAGGGATGGACCTAATCAAACCCCTCACCTTC
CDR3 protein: CASSGTGMDLIKPLTF

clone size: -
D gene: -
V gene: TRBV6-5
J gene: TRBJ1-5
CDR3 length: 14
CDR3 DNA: TGTGCCAGCAACTCACAGGGAGAAAATCAGCCCCAGCATTTT
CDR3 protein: CASNSQGENQPQHF

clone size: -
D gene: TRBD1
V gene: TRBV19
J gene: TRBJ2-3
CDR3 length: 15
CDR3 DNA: TGTGCCAGTAGTCGAACAGGGGGCCAAACAGATACGCAGTATTTT
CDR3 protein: CASSRTGGQTDTQYF

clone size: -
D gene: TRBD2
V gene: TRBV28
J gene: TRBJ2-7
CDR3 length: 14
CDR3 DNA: TGTGCCAGCAATTCGGCGGGAGTTCGTGGGGAGCAGTACTTC
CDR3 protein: CASNSAGVRGEQYF

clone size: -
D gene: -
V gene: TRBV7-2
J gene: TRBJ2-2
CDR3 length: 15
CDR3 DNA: TGTGCCAGCAGCCGGAGCGGCCTCGGCACCGGGGAGCTGTTTTTT
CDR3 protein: CASSRSGLGTGELFF

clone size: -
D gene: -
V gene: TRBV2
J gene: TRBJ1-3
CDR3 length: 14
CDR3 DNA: TGTGCCAGCAGTGAAGGGCAACCTGGAAACACCATATATTTT
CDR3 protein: CASSEGQPGNTIYF

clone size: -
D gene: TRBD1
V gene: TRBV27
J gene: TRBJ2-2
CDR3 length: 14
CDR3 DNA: TGTGCCAGCAGTTCCGGGACAGGGTTCGGGGAGCTGTTTTTT
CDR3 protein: CASSSGTGFGELFF

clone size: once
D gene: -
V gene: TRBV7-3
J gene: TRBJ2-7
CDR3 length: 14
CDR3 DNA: TGTGCCAGCAGCTTAAACGGTGTGTCCTACGAGCAGTACTTC
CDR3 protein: CASSLNGVSYEQYF

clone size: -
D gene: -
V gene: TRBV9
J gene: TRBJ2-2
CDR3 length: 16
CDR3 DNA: TGTGCCAGCAGCGTATTGGCCCTCGTTGGCACCGGGGAGCTGTTTTTT
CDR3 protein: CASSVLALVGTGELFF

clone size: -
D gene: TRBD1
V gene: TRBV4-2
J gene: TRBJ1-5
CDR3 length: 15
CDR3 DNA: TGTGCCAGCAGCCCTTCGGACAGGGACAGTCAGCCCCAGCATTTT
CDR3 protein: CASSPSDRDSQPQHF

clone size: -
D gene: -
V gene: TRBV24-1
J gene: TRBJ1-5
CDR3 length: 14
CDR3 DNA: TGTGCCACCGCCAGCCGGACAGTTCAGCGGCCCCAGCATTTT
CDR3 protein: CATASRTVQRPQHF

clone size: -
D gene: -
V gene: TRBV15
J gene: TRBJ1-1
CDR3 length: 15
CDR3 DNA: TGTGCCACCAGCAGGGATACGAGACGGGGCACTGAAGCTTTCTTT
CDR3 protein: CATSRDTRRGTEAFF

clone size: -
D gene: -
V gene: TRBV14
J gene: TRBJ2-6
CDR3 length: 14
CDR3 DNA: TGTGCCAGCCCCACAGGTGTTGGGGCCAACGTCCTGACTTTC
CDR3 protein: CASPTGVGANVLTF

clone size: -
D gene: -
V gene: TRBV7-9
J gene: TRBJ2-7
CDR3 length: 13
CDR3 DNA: TGTGCCAGCAGCTTAGGGCCAGGGTTCGAGCAGTACTTC
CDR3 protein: CASSLGPGFEQYF

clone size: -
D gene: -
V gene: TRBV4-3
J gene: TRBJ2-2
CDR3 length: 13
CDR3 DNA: TGCGCCAGCAGCCAAGGAGGTAACGGGGAGCTGTTTTTT
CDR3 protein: CASSQGGNGELFF

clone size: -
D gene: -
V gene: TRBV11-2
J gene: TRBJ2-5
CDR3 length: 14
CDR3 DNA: TGTGCCAGCAGCTTAGCAGGCGTCCAAGAGACCCAGTACTTC
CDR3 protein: CASSLAGVQETQYF

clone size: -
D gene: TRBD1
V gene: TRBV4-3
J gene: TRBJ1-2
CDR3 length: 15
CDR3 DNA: TGCGCCAGCTGCCGACAACAGGGGGAAAACTATGGCTACACCTTC
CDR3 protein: CASCRQQGENYGYTF

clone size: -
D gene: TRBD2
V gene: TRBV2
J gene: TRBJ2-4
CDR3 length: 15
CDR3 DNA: TGTGCCAGCAGTGCGACTAGCGGGGGATCGAACATTCAGTACTTC
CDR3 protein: CASSATSGGSNIQYF

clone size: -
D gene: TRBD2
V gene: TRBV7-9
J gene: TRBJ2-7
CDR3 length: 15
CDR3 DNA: TGTGCCAGCAGTTTGACTAGCGGGAGCTCCTACGAGCAGTACTTC
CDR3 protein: CASSLTSGSSYEQYF

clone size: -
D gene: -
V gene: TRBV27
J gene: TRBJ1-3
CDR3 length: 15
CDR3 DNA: TGTGCCAGCAGTTTTAGGGAGGGCAATGGAAACACCATATATTTT
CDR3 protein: CASSFREGNGNTIYF

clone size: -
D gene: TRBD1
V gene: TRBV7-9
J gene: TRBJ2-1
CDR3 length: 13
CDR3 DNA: TGTGCCAGCAGTAGTACAGGGGTCAATGAGCAGTTCTTC
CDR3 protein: CASSSTGVNEQFF

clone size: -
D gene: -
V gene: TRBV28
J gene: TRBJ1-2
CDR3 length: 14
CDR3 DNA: TGTGCCAGCAGTTTAGTACGGGTTTCCTATGGCTACACCTTC
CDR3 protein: CASSLVRVSYGYTF

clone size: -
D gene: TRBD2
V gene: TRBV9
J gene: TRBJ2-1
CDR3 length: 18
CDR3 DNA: TGTGCCAGCAGCGTAGGGCTAGCGGGGGGGGAGACCTACAATGAGCAGTTCTTC
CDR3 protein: CASSVGLAGGETYNEQFF

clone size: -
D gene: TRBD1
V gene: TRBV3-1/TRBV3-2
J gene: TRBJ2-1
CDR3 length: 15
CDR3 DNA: TGTGCCAGCAGCTCCCTGGGACAGGCTTACAATGAGCAGTTCTTC
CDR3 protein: CASSSLGQAYNEQFF

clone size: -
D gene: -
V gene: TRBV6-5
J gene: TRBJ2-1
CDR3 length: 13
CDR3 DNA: TGTGCCAGTACGGTTGGGGGCGGCAATGAGCAGTTCTTC
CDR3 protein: CASTVGGGNEQFF

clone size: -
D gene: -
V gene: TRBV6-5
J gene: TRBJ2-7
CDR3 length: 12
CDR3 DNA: TGTGCCAGCAGACTAGAGACCTACGAGCAGTACTTC
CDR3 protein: CASRLETYEQYF